Presented here are 31 T cell receptor beta chains from one specimen sequenced in a study of T cells after posttransplantation cyclophosphamide. Assay used: immunoSEQ multiplex PCR; TCRdb lists only in-frame clones, some missing. The record shows about 24,000 clones for this sample, with no singletons present. Sequencing was done on a sample of PBMCs. The receptors stem from a woman aged 60-70 years in good health, CMV-negative, and a related stem cell transplant donor.

This clone was detected many times. This rearrangement joins TRBV10-2 to TRBJ2-1; possible D gene TRBD1, 6 bases. Germline loops: CDR1 WSHSY, CDR2 SAAADI. The CDR3 has 14 amino acids. The V and J ends lost 0 bases and 11 bases respectively, with 14 bases between them. The CDR3 coding sequence is TGCGCCAGCAGTGAGTCCCCGGGACACGCGAAGCAGTTCTTC. As protein: CASSESPGHAKQFF.

In its sample, this clone was seen many times. The chain joins TRBV5-8 to TRBJ1-2; 7 positions match TRBD1. The CDR3 has 13 amino acids. The germline V gene has CDR1 SGHTS and CDR2 YDEGEE. Trimming removed 0 bases from V and 8 bases from J; junction bases left unmatched: 4. The CDR3 is CASSLVRGVGYTF. CDR3 sequence (DNA): TGTGCCAGCAGCTTGGTCAGGGGGGTCGGCTACACCTTC.

At least ten counts were recorded for this clone. The rearrangement uses TRBV5-1 and TRBJ1-1, with a possible D match to TRBD1 (5 bases). The CDR3 has 14 amino acids. Per the germline V gene, CDR1 is SGHRS and CDR2 is YFSETQ. V was clipped by 0 bases and J by 4 bases, with 10 bases between them. In nucleotides, the CDR3 is TGCGCCAGCAGCTTGGGGTGGGGCGGCACTGAAGCTTTCTTT. This translates into CASSLGWGGTEAFF.

This clone has at least ten counts. The chain uses TRBV7-2 and TRBJ1-4; possibly TRBD1 for D (6 bases). V lost 1 base, J lost 5 bases, and 17 bases lay in between. The CDR3 is made up of 17 amino acids. The germline V gene has CDR1 SGHTA and CDR2 FQGNSA. The CDR3 spells CASSLGPGASKNEKLFF. CDR3 in DNA: TGTGCCAGCAGCTTAGGACCAGGGGCGTCGAAGAATGAAAAACTGTTTTTT.

This clone has a count of ten or more. The chain couples TRBV5-4 to TRBJ2-5, with no clear D. Germline V gene sequence: CDR1 SGHNT, CDR2 YYREEE (reference sequence). Trimming shortened V by 0 bases and J by 5 bases, and 11 bases separated the two germline ends. This CDR3 is 14 amino acids long. CDR3 sequence: CASSLVSAAETQYF. DNA for the CDR3: TGTGCCAGCAGCTTGGTCTCGGCGGCGGAGACCCAGTACTTC. The entire variable domain, with the rest obtained from reference TRBV5-4 and TRBJ2-5, is as follows: ETGVTQSPTHLIKTRGQQVTLRCSSQSGHNTVSWYQQALGQGPQFIFQYYREEENGRGNFPPRFSGLQFPNYSSELNVNALELDDSALYLCASSLVSAAETQYFGPGTRLLVL.

This clone came up a few times. The CDR3 sequence: CASSLPATANTEAFF. DNA of the CDR3: TGTGCCAGCAGCTTGCCGGCTACAGCAAACACTGAAGCTTTCTTT. The gene calls are TRBV5-6 and TRBJ1-1; D remains ambiguous. In germline, CDR1 is SGHDT, CDR2 YYEEEE. Between the trimmed V and J ends, which lost 1 base and 2 bases, there was a span of 12 bases. The CDR3 length is 15 residues.

Many counts were recorded for this clone. The chain uses TRBV7-9 and TRBJ2-1; 10 nucleotides align to TRBD2. CDR1 is SEHNR and CDR2 is FQNEAQ in the germline V gene (reference sequence). With V trimmed by 5 bases and J by 8 bases, 9 bases remained unmatched. The CDR3 runs 15 residues. CDR3: CASSQAGGPLDEQFF. The CDR3, as DNA: TGTGCCAGCAGCCAAGCGGGAGGGCCCCTAGATGAGCAGTTCTTC.

The sample holds a few counts of this clone. This rearrangement joins TRBV29-1 to TRBJ2-7; TRBD1 aligns across 8 bases. Germline V CDR1 and CDR2: SQVTM, ANQGSEA. CDR3 size: 13 residues. V was pared by 7 bases and J by 3 bases, with 8 bases of the junction left unmatched. For the CDR3, the DNA is TGCAGCGCTGGGGGCGGACAGGGCTACGAGCAGTACTTC. Translated, it gives CSAGGGQGYEQYF.

This clone was recorded many times. This rearrangement joins TRBV7-3 to TRBJ2-3; 8 nucleotides align to TRBD2. V gave up 5 bases and J gave up 2 bases; unmatched junction bases: 12. The CDR3 has 17 amino acids. Germline CDR1 and CDR2: SGHTA and FQGTGA. The CDR3 sequence is CASSPPPSAGVTDTQYF. The DNA of the CDR3 is TGTGCCAGCAGCCCTCCCCCTTCAGCGGGGGTCACAGATACGCAGTATTTT.

This clone came up many times. The V call is TRBV19, the J call TRBJ2-2; the D is unclear. Germline V CDR1 and CDR2: LNHDA, SQIVND (reference sequence). The CDR3 is 14 amino acids. With 4 bases removed from V and 6 bases from J, the gap between germline ends came to 12 bases. For the CDR3, the DNA is TGTGCCAGTAGTAAGACCACAGTTGCCGGGGAGCTGTTTTTT. Amino acids: CASSKTTVAGELFF.

This clone came up many times. The chain uses TRBV4-3 and TRBJ2-3, with D maybe TRBD1 (6 bases). The germline gives CDR1 LGHNA, CDR2 YSLEER. The length of the CDR3 is 15 residues. Trimming took off 0 bases at V and 6 bases at J, with 13 bases between the two ends. CDR3 DNA sequence: TGCGCCAGCAGCCAAGATGCAGTGGGGGCGGATACGCAGTATTTT. Protein product: CASSQDAVGADTQYF.

This clone was observed a handful of times. The V and J genes are TRBV21-1 and TRBJ1-1. TRBV21-1 is tagged as a pseudogene. This CDR3 has 16 residues. CDR3 nucleotide sequence: TGTGCCAGCAGCAAAGGAAGGTGGGGGGGTCGCGCTGAAGCTTTCTTT. Translating it yields CASSKGRWGGRAEAFF.

This clone was recorded at least ten times. This sequence joins TRBV9 and TRBJ2-7; D ambiguous. The CDR3 runs to 14 residues. Germline CDR1 is SGDLS and CDR2 is YYNGEE. V lost 4 bases to trimming and J lost 3 bases, with 14 bases between them. The CDR3 protein is CASSPGSEHYEQYV. The CDR3, as DNA: TGTGCCAGCAGCCCGGGTTCAGAACACTACGAGCAGTACGTC.

This clone was found many times. V gene TRBV7-4 combines with J gene TRBJ2-7; TRBD2 matches at 7 bases. CDR3 length: 13 residues. With V trimmed by 3 bases and J by 4 bases, 3 bases remained unmatched. From germline, CDR1 is SGHVT and CDR2 SQSDAQ. CDR3 sequence (DNA): TGTGCCAGCAGCTTTGGGGGGGAATACGAGCAGTACGTC. It encodes CASSFGGEYEQYV.

In its sample, this clone was seen many times. The chain links TRBV19 to TRBJ2-2; 7 nucleotides agree with TRBD1. Unmatched junction bases numbered 7, after V lost 7 bases and J lost 5 bases. There are 14 residues in the CDR3. Germline CDR1 is LNHDA and CDR2 is SQIVND (reference sequence). CDR3 coding DNA: TGTGCCAGTAAATATACCAGGGGGACCGGGGAGCTGTTTTTT. It codes for CASKYTRGTGELFF.

This clone was seen a handful of times. The chain is built from TRBV19 and TRBJ2-5; 11 nucleotides agree with TRBD2. With V trimmed by 4 bases and J by 5 bases, 3 bases remained unmatched. CDR1 and CDR2 (germline): LNHDA, SQIVND (reference sequence). CDR3 size: 14 residues. CDR3 nucleotides: TGTGCCAGTAGTACACGGACTAGCGGGGAGACCCAGTACTTC. Residues: CASSTRTSGETQYF.

This clone occurred many times. The chain carries TRBV5-6 and TRBJ2-3; 7 positions match TRBD1. The V and J ends lost 2 bases and 7 bases, in that order; junction bases with no gene match: 16. The CDR3 totals 17 residues. Germline lookup yields CDR1 SGHDT and CDR2 YYEEEE. The CDR3 region has the DNA TGTGCCAGCAGCTTCGCGAGGGGGCTCCTGTTCCCTTATACGCAGTATTTT. The encoded protein is CASSFARGLLFPYTQYF. Full variable domain (rest looked up from reference TRBV5-6 and TRBJ2-3): DAGVTQSPTHLIKTRGQQVTLRCSPKSGHDTVSWYQQALGQGPQFIFQYYEEEERQRGNFPDRFSGHQFPNYSSELNVNALLLGDSALYLCASSFARGLLFPYTQYFGPGTRLTVL.

This clone was found many times. The chain joins TRBV28 to TRBJ1-4, with 9 nucleotides matching TRBD1. Germline CDR1 and CDR2: MDHEN and SYDVKM. V trimming: 5 bases; J trimming: 7 bases; junction bases outside the gene matches: 5. This CDR3 spans 14 amino acids. CDR3: CASSATGGSEKLFF. In DNA, the CDR3 is TGTGCCAGCAGTGCCACAGGGGGCAGTGAAAAACTGTTTTTT.

In its sample, this clone was seen many times. The genes are TRBV19 and TRBJ2-7; 7 positions agree with TRBD1. This CDR3 contains 15 residues. Germline V CDR1 and CDR2: LNHDA, SQIVND (reference sequence). The V segment lost 3 bases and the J segment 3 bases; nucleotides outside the gene matches: 8. CDR3 coding DNA: TGTGCCAGTAGTATGGGGAACCAGGGGGACTACGAGCAGTACTTC. Protein sequence: CASSMGNQGDYEQYF.

In this sample, this clone turned up a few times. This chain links TRBV16 with TRBJ1-1; D not resolved. The V gene's germline CDR1 is KGHSY and CDR2 FQNENV. CDR3 length: 14 residues. V lost 0 bases, J lost 6 bases, and 11 bases lay in between. The CDR3 region is CASSQSQDGAEAFF. For the CDR3, the DNA is TGTGCCAGCAGCCAATCCCAGGACGGGGCTGAAGCTTTCTTT.

This clone was observed at least ten times. V is TRBV2 and J is TRBJ2-1; TRBD1 matches at 7 bases. The CDR3 runs 15 residues. From germline, CDR1 is SNHLY and CDR2 FYNNEI. V lost 4 bases, J lost 8 bases, and 11 bases stayed unmatched. The chain's CDR3 is CASSVARDRRDEQFF. CDR3 DNA sequence: TGTGCCAGCAGTGTAGCCCGGGACAGAAGGGATGAGCAGTTCTTC.

This clone has ten or more counts. V is TRBV7-9 and J is TRBJ2-5; D remains unclear. Germline CDR1 is SEHNR and CDR2 is FQNEAQ (reference sequence). Deletions cut 5 bases from V and 2 bases from J, with 6 bases between. CDR3 length: 12 residues. In nucleotides, the CDR3 is TGTGCCAGCAGCCTTCTACAAGAGACCCAGTACTTC. It specifies CASSLLQETQYF. Variable domain in full (rest from reference TRBV7-9 and TRBJ2-5): DTGVSQNPRHKITKRGQNVTFRCDPISEHNRLYWYRQTLGQGPEFLTYFQNEAQLEKSRLLSDRFSAERPKGSFSTLEIQRTEQGDSAMYLCASSLLQETQYFGPGTRLLVL.

This clone appeared many times. The chain joins TRBV27 to TRBJ2-2; 7 bases are shared with TRBD2. V lost 7 bases and J lost 0; bases outside the gene matches: 5. The length of the CDR3 is 15 residues. Germline V gene data show CDR1 as MNHEY and CDR2 as SMNVEV (reference sequence). The CDR3 is CASKELAPNTGELFF. The CDR3 DNA is TGTGCCAGCAAAGAACTAGCGCCGAACACCGGGGAGCTGTTTTTT.

This clone occurred many times. This chain joins TRBV19 and TRBJ2-7; TRBD1 might be the D (6 bases). The germline V and J ends were trimmed by 4 bases and 5 bases, with 18 bases remaining between them. Germline values: CDR1 LNHDA, CDR2 SQIVND (reference sequence). CDR3 length: 15 residues. The CDR3 protein is CASSTRDMVYDEQYF. CDR3 sequence (DNA): TGTGCCAGTAGTACCCGGGACATGGTATACGACGAGCAGTACTTC.

This clone has ten or more counts. The V and J genes are TRBV10-3 and TRBJ1-2, with TRBD1 matching 12 bases. Germline V gene lookup returns CDR1 ENHRY and CDR2 SYGVKD. This CDR3 is 15 amino acids long. Trimming at V came to 6 bases and at J to 3 bases, leaving 5 bases not matched to a gene. The CDR3 loop reads CAIRGGTGGDYGYTF. CDR3 nucleotide sequence: TGTGCCATCAGGGGAGGGACAGGGGGCGACTATGGCTACACCTTC.

This clone was counted only a few times. This rearrangement joins TRBV30 to TRBJ2-3; 11 bases line up with TRBD2. The CDR3 consists of 15 residues. The junction had 6 bases not matched to a gene; V was cut back by 1 base and J by 6 bases. Germline values: CDR1 GTSNPN, CDR2 SVGIG (reference sequence). Here the CDR3 DNA reads TGTGCCTGGAGTGGTATAGCGGGAGGGCCGGATACGCAGTATTTT. Translating gives CAWSGIAGGPDTQYF.

This clone was observed at least ten times. This CDR3 reads CASSLYAGAGNQPQHF. The CDR3 DNA follows: TGTGCCAGTAGTCTCTACGCGGGGGCAGGGAATCAGCCCCAGCATTTT. This chain uses TRBV19 with TRBJ1-5; D may be TRBD1 (6 bases). Per germline, CDR1 LNHDA and CDR2 SQIVND (reference sequence). The V gene lost 5 bases and the J gene lost 4 bases, with 18 bases spanning the gap. The length of the CDR3 is 16 residues. The whole variable domain, remainder taken from reference TRBV19 and TRBJ1-5, is DGGITQSPKYLFRKEGQNVTLSCEQNLNHDAMYWYRQDPGQGLRLIYYSQIVNDFQKGDIAEGYSVSREKKESFPLTVTSAQKNPTAFYLCASSLYAGAGNQPQHFGDGTRLSIL.

This clone was observed a handful of times. CDR3 in amino acids: CASSQGPGLADYEQYV. The CDR3 DNA reads as TGCGCCAGCAGCCAAGGCCCCGGACTAGCGGATTACGAGCAGTACGTC. The V and J genes are TRBV4-1 and TRBJ2-7, with 10 bases aligning to TRBD2. This CDR3 comprises 16 residues. Per the germline V gene, CDR1 is MGHRA and CDR2 is YSYEKL. Trimming removed 1 base from V and 4 bases from J; junction bases left unmatched: 7.

The table lists this clone with many counts. The CDR3, as DNA: TGTGCCAGCAGCTTAGCCTGGACAGGGAACACTGAAGCTTTCTTT. This sequence encodes CASSLAWTGNTEAFF. This rearrangement joins TRBV7-2 to TRBJ1-1, with TRBD1 matching 7 bases. The CDR3 is 15 residues long. The J segment lost 1 base and the V segment lost 0 bases, leaving 2 bases of the junction unmatched. CDR1 is SGHTA, CDR2 FQGNSA, per germline.

The chain joins TRBV7-9 to TRBJ2-6; D unclear. This CDR3 comprises 15 residues. The V end lost 8 bases, the J end lost 3 bases, and 14 bases lay between the germline ends. Looked up from germline, CDR1 is SEHNR and CDR2 is FQNEAQ (reference sequence). The CDR3 nucleotides read TGTGCCAGCGAAACGCTGGTGAGTGGGGCCAACGTCCTGACTTTC. The encoded protein is CASETLVSGANVLTF.

This clone came up many times. This chain joins TRBV9 and TRBJ2-3; 8 positions match TRBD2. The CDR3 spans 17 residues. Germline V gives CDR1 SGDLS, CDR2 YYNGEE. V dropped 0 bases and J dropped 4; count of bases not matched to a gene: 10. The CDR3 here is CASSVGGGGGPADTQYF. The CDR3, as DNA: TGTGCCAGCAGCGTAGGTGGAGGCGGGGGGCCCGCAGATACGCAGTATTTT. Supplemented by reference TRBV9 and TRBJ2-3, the full variable domain reads DSGVTQTPKHLITATGQRVTLRCSPRSGDLSVYWYQQSLDQGLQFLIQYYNGEERAKGNILERFSAQQFPDLHSELNLSSLELGDSALYFCASSVGGGGGPADTQYFGPGTRLTVL.